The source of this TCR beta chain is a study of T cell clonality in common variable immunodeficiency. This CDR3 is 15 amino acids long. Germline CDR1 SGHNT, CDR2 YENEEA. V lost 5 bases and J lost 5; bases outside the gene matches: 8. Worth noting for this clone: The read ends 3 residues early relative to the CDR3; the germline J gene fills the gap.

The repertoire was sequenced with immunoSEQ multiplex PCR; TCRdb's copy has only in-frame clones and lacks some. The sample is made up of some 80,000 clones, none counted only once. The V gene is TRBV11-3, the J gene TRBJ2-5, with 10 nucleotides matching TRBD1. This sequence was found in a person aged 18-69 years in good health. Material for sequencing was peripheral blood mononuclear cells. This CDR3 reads CASSPGTGVRETQYF. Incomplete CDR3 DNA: TGTGCCAGCAGCCCCGGGACAGGGGTCCGGGAGACC.